This T cell receptor beta chain emerged from a study of siplizumab effects on memory and regulatory T cells. Study conclusions and caveats: Naive T cells seemed more diverse than memory cells and seemed major alloresponse contributors.

Repertoires were generated with immunoSEQ multiplex PCR, while TCRdb's copy carries only in-frame clones and drops some. In the table there are roughly 92,000 clones, 94% of which are singletons. As concerns this clone: Its antigen is not known.

With 0 bases clipped from V and 3 bases from J, the junction kept 4 bases outside the gene matches. Per the germline V gene, CDR1 is SGHRS and CDR2 is YFSETQ. The CDR3 runs 16 residues. The chain is built from TRBV5-1 and TRBJ2-5, with 11 bases aligning to TRBD2. Sequencing was performed on non-Treg CD4+ T cells sorted from blood. This clonotype was obtained from a human donor in good health. The DNA of the CDR3 is TGCGCCAGCAGCTTGGGTAGCGGGGGGGCCGAAGAGACCCAGTACTTC. It translates to CASSLGSGGAEETQYF.